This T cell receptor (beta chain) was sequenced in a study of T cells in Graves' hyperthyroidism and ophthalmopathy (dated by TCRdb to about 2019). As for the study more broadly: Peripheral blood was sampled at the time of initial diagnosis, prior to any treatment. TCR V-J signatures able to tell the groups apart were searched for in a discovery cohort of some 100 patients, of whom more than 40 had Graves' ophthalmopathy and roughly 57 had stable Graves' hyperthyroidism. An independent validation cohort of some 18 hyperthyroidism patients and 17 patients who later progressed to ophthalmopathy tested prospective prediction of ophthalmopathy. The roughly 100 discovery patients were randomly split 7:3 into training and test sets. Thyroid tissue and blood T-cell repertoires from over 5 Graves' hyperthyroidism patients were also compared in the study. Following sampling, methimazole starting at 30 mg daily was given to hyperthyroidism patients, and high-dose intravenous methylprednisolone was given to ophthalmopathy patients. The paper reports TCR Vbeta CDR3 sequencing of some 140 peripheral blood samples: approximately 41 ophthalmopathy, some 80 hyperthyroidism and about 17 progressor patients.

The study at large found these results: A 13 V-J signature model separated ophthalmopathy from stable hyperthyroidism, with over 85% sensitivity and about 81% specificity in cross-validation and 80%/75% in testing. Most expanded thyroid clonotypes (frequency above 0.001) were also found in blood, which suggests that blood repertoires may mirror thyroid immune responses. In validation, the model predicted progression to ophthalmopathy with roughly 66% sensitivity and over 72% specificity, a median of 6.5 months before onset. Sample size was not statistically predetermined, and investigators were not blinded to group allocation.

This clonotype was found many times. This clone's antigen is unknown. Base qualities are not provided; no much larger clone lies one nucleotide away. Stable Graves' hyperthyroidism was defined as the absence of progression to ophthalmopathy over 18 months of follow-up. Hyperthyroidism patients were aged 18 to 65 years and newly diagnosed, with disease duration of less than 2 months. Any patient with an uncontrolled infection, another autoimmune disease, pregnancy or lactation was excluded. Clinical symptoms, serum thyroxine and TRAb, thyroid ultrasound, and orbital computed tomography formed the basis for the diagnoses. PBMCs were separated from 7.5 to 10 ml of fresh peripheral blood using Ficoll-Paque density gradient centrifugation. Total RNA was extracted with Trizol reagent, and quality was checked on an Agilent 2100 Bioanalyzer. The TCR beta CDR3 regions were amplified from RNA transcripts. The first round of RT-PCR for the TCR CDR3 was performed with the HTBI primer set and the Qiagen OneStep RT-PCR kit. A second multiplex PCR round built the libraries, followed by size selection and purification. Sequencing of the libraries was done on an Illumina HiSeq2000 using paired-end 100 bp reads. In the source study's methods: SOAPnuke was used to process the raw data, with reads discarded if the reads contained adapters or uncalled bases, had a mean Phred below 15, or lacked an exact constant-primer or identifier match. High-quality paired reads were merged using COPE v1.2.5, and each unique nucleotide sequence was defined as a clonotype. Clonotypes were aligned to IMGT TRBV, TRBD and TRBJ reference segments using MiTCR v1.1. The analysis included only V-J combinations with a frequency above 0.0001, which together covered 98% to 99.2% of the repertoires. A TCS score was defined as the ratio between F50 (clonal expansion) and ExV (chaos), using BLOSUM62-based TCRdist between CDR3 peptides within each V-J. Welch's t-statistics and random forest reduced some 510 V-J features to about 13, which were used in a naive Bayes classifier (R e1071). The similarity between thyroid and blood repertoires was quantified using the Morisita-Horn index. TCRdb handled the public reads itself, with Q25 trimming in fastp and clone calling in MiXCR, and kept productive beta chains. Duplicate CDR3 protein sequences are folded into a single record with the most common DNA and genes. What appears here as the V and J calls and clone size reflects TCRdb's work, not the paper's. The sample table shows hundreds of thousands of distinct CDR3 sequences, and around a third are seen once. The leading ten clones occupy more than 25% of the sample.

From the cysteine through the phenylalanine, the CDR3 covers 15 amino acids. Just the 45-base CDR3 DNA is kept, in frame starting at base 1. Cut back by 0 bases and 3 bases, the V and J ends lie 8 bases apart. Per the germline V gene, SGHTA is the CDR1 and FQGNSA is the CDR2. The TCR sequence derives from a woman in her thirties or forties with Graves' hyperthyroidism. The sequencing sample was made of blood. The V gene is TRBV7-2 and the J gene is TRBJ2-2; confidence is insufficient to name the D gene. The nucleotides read TGTGCCAGCAGCTTAGCGCACGAGGACACCGGGGAGCTGTTTTTT. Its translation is CASSLAHEDTGELFF.